This T cell receptor beta chain was identified during a study of cytomegalovirus exposure and HLA in healthy donors. Concerning this clone: The antigen is not known.

Researchers ran the PCR with 60 Vbeta and 13 Jbeta primers. The table came from immunoSEQ multiplex PCR; TCRdb's copy has only in-frame clones and leaves some out. The sample has hundreds of thousands of clones, 70% to 85% seen once. The germline gives CDR1 SGHRS, CDR2 YFSETQ. Trimming cost V 4 bases and J 0 bases; bases outside gene matches: 8. CDR3 length equals 17 residues. Findings of the study overall: A later analysis associated 16,000 or so TCR beta sequences with HLA alleles at a 0.05 false discovery rate.

The sequence came from a woman in her fifties or sixties in good health and CMV-seropositive. This chain joins TRBV5-1 and TRBJ2-2; 8 bases agree with TRBD2. The sample comprised PBMCs. CDR3 sequence reads: CASSERTSPANTGELFF. In DNA form, the CDR3 reads TGCGCCAGCAGCGAACGGACTAGCCCTGCGAACACCGGGGAGCTGTTTTTT.